This TCR beta chain was sequenced during a study of shared clonotypes between healthy human individuals (TCRdb year 2020). As for the study more broadly: The cohort included a few men and a couple of women between 18 and 49 years of age. Per donor, three plates each were used for CD4 naive and CD4 memory, two for CD8 naive, and one for CD8 memory. Blood TCR repertoires of several healthy adults were deeply sequenced to estimate repertoire size and the extent of clonotype sharing between individuals. To increase sequencing depth and limit assay-specific biases, different laboratories used diverse techniques to prepare libraries and sequence TCR repertoires. Leukapheresis yielded between about 0.85 and 9.5 billion PBMCs per donor.

As for this clone: The target of this receptor is not known. The record has no base qualities; no much larger clone is one base away.

TCR CDR3 regions were amplified from genomic DNA by multiplex PCR using the deep immunoSEQ assay. Extracted genomic DNA from each cell subset was spread evenly across all wells of several immunoSEQ 96-well plates, with each plate serving as a replicate. Each replicate PCR for sorted subsets received roughly 0.2 ug genomic DNA, equal to roughly 29,000 T cell genomes. The purified libraries were quantified using a Qubit 3.0 fluorometer, sized with a Bioanalyzer 2100, and then quantified again using the KAPA Library Quantification kit. Every immunoSEQ 96-well plate was sequenced on a dedicated single-read 150-cycle Illumina NextSeq 550 flow cell. As for the authors' bioinformatics: Because the immunoSEQ output held only junctional sequences and lacked quality scores, the filtering could not match the filtering applied to full-length reads. To assign V/J genes and CDR3, sequences were annotated against IMGT germline references using PyIR, a Python wrapper for IgBLAST v1.9. Reads with weak V/J assignments (E-value above 1e-6), missing CDR3, stop codons, out-of-frame junctions, or ambiguous translated residues were removed. A V3J clonotype was defined by an identical inferred V gene, J gene, and CDR3 amino acid sequence. The percentage overlap between two repertoires was calculated by dividing the number of shared unique clonotypes by the size of the smaller repertoire. Three approaches were used to assess repertoire richness: RTK rarefaction, the Chao1 estimator, and Recon v2.1 estimates of unobserved clonotypes. Generation probabilities for all TCRbeta clonotypes obtained by the gDNA method from a few donors were computed using OLGA. This immuneACCESS table, as held by TCRdb, lists in-frame sequences with V and J called but not all clones. Of the missing ones, under half trace to an unresolved V gene in checked studies; the others have no known cause. The V and J calls and clone size were taken over from that table, and D and trimming were inferred from the DNA. This sample holds about 2.3 million clones; 85% to 95% were observed only once. About 0.39% of the sample comes from the top ten.

On the study overall, not on this receptor specifically: Sampling was restricted to blood, and TCR repertoires in tissue are likely to differ from TCR repertoires in blood. Incomplete sequencing was indicated by rarefaction of sorted-subset datasets, despite the large sequencing depth. Approximately 5% of naive CD4, more than 3% of naive CD8, 2.3% of memory CD4, and about 0.4% of memory CD8 clonotypes were shared across a handful of donors. Clonotypes shared by all four sorted-subset donors showed higher generation probabilities than non-shared clonotypes. Pairwise subsampling indicated that sequencing depth was expected to affect the degree of clonotype sharing among donors. Because the study included only a small number of donors, the genetic and exposure-history diversity represented was limited. Naive subsets generally had larger estimated clonotype richness than memory subsets.

From a lookup of the germline V gene, CDR1 and CDR2 are MNHNS and SASEGT. Its CDR3 holds 15 amino acids, cysteine through phenylalanine. The entry retains the CDR3 DNA only, 45 bases that are in frame from base 1. Trimming accounts for 10 bases at V and 2 bases at J, while the number of junction bases matched to no gene is 11. The donors were healthy, HIV-negative adults who had no recently reported acute infections or vaccinations. Every donor was a Caucasian adult living in Nashville, Tennessee, USA. CD4+ T cells were enriched through magnetic negative selection, after which naive cells were positively selected on CD45RA and the remaining negative fraction served as the memory subset. Blood was collected by leukapheresis, and PBMCs were isolated by Ficoll-Histopaque density gradient centrifugation and then cryopreserved in liquid nitrogen vapor phase. Analytical flow cytometry was used to check the purity and quantity of each magnetically sorted T cell population. Genomic DNA was isolated from each sorted fraction and quantified by UV absorbance on a Nanodrop 2000c.

The sequenced material came from naive CD4+ T cells from PBMCs. Per the publication, the cell subset or site label means: CD45RA+ positively selected. This receptor was taken from a man between 18 and 29 years old in good health. Some clones in this sample may be carry-over from other donors' samples. The sequence is built from TRBV6-1 and TRBJ1-5, with TRBD1 identical over 7 junction bases. Here is the DNA: TGTGCCATCGAAACGTCCGGACAGGGCAATCAGCCCCAGCATTTT. This codes for CAIETSGQGNQPQHF.